Below, one T cell receptor beta chain is given with its context. Its antigen is unidentified. This entry comes from a study of Ad26.COV2.S vaccination and SARS-CoV-2 variants. Looking at the study overall: Intramuscular Ad26.COV2.S at 5x10^10 or 1x10^11 viral particles. Notes on the study in general: Reported post-vaccination CD8+ and CD4+ T cell responses to spike showed substantial breadth.

Germline V gene sequence: CDR1 SGHAT, CDR2 FQNNGV. The CDR3 spans 13 residues. Trimming left V 4 bases short and J 4 bases short, with 8 bases between. Generated by immunoSEQ multiplex PCR, the TCRdb table keeps only in-frame clones and is missing some. Of approximately 480,000 clones in the sample, roughly 89% were seen once. Treatment of the sample: some 20 received Ad26.COV2.S at low or high dose, single or two shots; 5 received placebo; per-sample allocation not given. After the first vaccine or placebo injection, samples were drawn on day 63. A Boston adult aged 18-55 years was the donor. The sequence came from a person between 18 and 65 years old who received the Ad26.COV2.S COVID-19 vaccine or a placebo. The specimen comprised peripheral blood, sampled in a trial of Ad26.COV2.S vaccine versus placebo. The chain carries TRBV11-2 and TRBJ2-1, with D possibly being TRBD2 (6 bases). For the CDR3, the DNA is TGTGCCAGCAGCTCTGGGACTTACAATGAGCAGTTCTTC. It encodes CASSSGTYNEQFF. The whole variable domain, filled in from reference TRBV11-2 and TRBJ2-1, reads EAGVAQSPRYKIIEKRQSVAFWCNPISGHATLYWYQQILGQGPKLLIQFQNNGVVDDSQLPKDRFSAERLKGVDSTLKIQPAKLEDSAVYLCASSSGTYNEQFFGPGTRLTVL.